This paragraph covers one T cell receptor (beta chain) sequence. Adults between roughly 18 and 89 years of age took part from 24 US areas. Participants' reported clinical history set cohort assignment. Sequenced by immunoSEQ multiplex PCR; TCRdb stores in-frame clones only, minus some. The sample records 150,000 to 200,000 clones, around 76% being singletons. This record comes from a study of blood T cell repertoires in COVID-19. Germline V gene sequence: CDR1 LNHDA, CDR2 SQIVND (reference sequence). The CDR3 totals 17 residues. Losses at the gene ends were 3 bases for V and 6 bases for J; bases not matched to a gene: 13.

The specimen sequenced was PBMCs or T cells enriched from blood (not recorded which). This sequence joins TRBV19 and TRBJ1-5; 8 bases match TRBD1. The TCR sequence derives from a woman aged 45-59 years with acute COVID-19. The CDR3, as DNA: TGTGCCAGTAGTATGACAGGGGTAGCGCTATACGTTCAGCCCCAGCATTTT. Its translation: CASSMTGVALYVQPQHF.